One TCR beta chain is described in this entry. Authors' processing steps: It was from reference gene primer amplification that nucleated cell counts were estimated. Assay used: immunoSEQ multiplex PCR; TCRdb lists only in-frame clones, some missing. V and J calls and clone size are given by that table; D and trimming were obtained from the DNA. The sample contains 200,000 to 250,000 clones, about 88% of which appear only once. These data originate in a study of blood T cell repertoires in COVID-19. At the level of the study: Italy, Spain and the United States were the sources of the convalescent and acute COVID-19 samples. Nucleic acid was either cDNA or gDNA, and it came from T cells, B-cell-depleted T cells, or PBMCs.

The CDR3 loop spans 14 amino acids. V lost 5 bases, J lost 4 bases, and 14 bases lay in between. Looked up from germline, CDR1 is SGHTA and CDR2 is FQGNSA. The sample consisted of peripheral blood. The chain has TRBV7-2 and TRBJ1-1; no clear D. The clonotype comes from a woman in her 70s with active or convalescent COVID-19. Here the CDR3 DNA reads TGTGCCAGCAGCCTTGGCGGAACTGGCACTGAAGCTTTCTTT. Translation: CASSLGGTGTEAFF.